This T cell receptor beta chain was sequenced in a study of a mutant IDH1 vaccine in newly diagnosed glioma (dated by TCRdb to about 2021). Broadly, across the study: Patients received eight vaccinations in weeks 1, 3, 5, 7, 11, 15, 19 and 23, corresponding to visits V03 through V10. Vaccination began 4-6 weeks after radiotherapy alone, or alongside temozolomide cycles in the chemotherapy-containing groups. Of the approximately 30 treated patients, approximately 62% were male and approximately 38% were female, and the mean age was roughly 40 years. Prior to enrollment, patients had been given standard therapy consisting of radiotherapy alone, temozolomide alone, or radiochemotherapy with temozolomide, with the combination given to most patients. Peripheral blood was drawn at six visits: V03 (baseline), V05, V07, V10, V12 and V13. For exploratory analyses, about 25 treated patients had longitudinal TCRB deep sequencing done wherever samples were available.

Points on this clone: The specificity of this receptor is unknown. The record has no base qualities; no much larger clone is one base away.

Receptors were amplified or captured by the immunoSEQ multiplex PCR assay. Rearranged TCR beta chain sequences were amplified with the hsTCRB Kit following the manufacturer's protocol. Sequencing of TCRB libraries was carried out on an Illumina MiSeq. Turning to the authors' computational methods: The kit vendor's proprietary platform handled demultiplexing, trimming and gene mapping. Imported from immuneACCESS, the table was reduced by TCRdb to in-frame sequences with V and J called. These copies leave out some clones; in studies compared against another copy, an unresolved V gene accounts for under half, and the cause of the remainder is not known. From that table come the V and J calls and clone size; the DNA was used to work out D and trimming. This sample lists 30,000 to 45,000 clones; 70% to 80% were detected once. The ten largest clones capture around 5.5% of the sample. The CDR3 contains 16 residues, cysteine and phenylalanine counted. Just CDR3 DNA is preserved here, 48 bases in frame from base 1. The germline V gene (reference sequence) supplies CDR1 SGHKS and CDR2 YYEKEE. From V the trimming removes 3 bases and from J it removes 8 bases, while the gene matches leave 16 bases of the junction unaccounted for.

What the work shows at the level of the full study, not this receptor alone: According to the authors, sample limitations meant that analyses of patient blood samples could not be reproduced. Selection of PBMC samples for TCRB deep sequencing was based on availability. Across multiple MHC alleles, vaccine-induced immune responses were seen in just over 90% of patients. Pseudoprogression seemed to be unrelated to changes in the top peripheral T cell clonotypes found by TCRB sequencing.

The time point label on this specimen signifies: week 5, during vaccination. Every vaccine dose consisted of 300 ug of a 20-mer mutant IDH1 peptide in Montanide, administered subcutaneously together with topical imiquimod. The donors had newly diagnosed IDH1-mutant astrocytomas of WHO grade 3 or 4 that showed loss of nuclear ATRX. The samples were drawn from NOA16, a multicentre, single-arm, open-label phase I trial in Germany that tested a mutant IDH1 peptide vaccine in humans for the first time. Genomic DNA for TCRB sequencing was extracted from EDTA blood using the DNeasy Blood and Tissue Kit. This clonotype was sampled from a man aged 35 to 55 with glioma. Rearrangement joined TRBV5-5 to TRBJ1-2, with 7 bases aligning to TRBD1. The material was PBMCs, obtained from a glioma patient whose treatment included an IDH1 peptide vaccine. The nucleotides are TGTGCCAGCAGCTCCAATTCGGACAGGCGGCTGAGGGGCTACACCTTC. Its translation reads: CASSSNSDRRLRGYTF.